These T cell receptor beta chains were read from a single sample in a study of cytomegalovirus exposure and HLA in healthy donors. Assay used: immunoSEQ multiplex PCR; TCRdb lists only in-frame clones, some missing. The sample shows some 140,000 clones, around 80% of them seen only once. The sequenced material came from PBMCs. The receptors stem from a man aged 25-45 years in good health. Each CDR3 is given with its conserved first and last residue. D genes are given only for firm matches.

v_call	j_call	d_call	cdr3_aa
TRBV11-2	TRBJ2-5	TRBD2	CASSGTSGTLGETQYF
TRBV27	TRBJ2-5	TRBD1	CASSPPRQGRKQETQYF
TRBV7-6	TRBJ2-7	TRBD2	CASSHTSGLEEQYF
TRBV9	TRBJ2-7	NA	CASSVAPGDTYEQYF
TRBV5-4	TRBJ2-2	NA	CASSPWANTGELFF
TRBV6-5	TRBJ2-5	NA	CASRLTGLGETQYF
TRBV21-1	TRBJ2-7	NA	CASTTSLEPRGVAYEQYF
TRBV18	TRBJ1-4	NA	CASSLDQNEKLFF
TRBV15	TRBJ1-5	TRBD1	CATSGRGLEPQHF
TRBV6-5	TRBJ2-3	NA	CASSYLTGDTQYF
TRBV6-5	TRBJ1-1	NA	CASSYWGSGTEAFF
TRBV5-6	TRBJ1-1	NA	CASSSAGRGGNTEAFF
TRBV7-2	TRBJ1-1	NA	CASSLVGGGEAFF